The entry below describes one T cell receptor (beta chain). This entry belongs to a study of cytomegalovirus exposure and HLA in healthy donors. Whole-study context: In a previous analysis, around 120 million unique TCR beta sequences were found from 170 million or so T cells. Genetic ancestry analysis placed around four fifths of the 398 donors that were genotyped in the Caucasian-associated cluster.

CDR1 and CDR2 (germline): SNHLY, FYNNEI. The CDR3 length is 15 residues. V dropped 9 bases and J dropped 6 bases, with 24 bases sitting between them. Primers included in the PCR were 60 Vbeta and 13 Jbeta primers. Sequenced by immunoSEQ multiplex PCR; TCRdb stores in-frame clones only, minus some. The sample carries 45,000 to 70,000 clones, over 80% recorded once. Input material: PBMCs. This TCR derives from a man aged 25-45 years in good health and CMV-seronegative. J is TRBJ2-7 and V is TRBV2, with a tentative D call TRBD1 (7 bases). CDR3 sequence: CASANRGGGLGEQYF. CDR3 coding DNA: TGTGCCAGTGCCAACAGGGGAGGCGGCCTCGGCGAGCAGTACTTC.